This TCR beta chain stems from a study of cytomegalovirus exposure and HLA in healthy donors. Study results and caveats: There were around 160 TCR beta chains listed as cytomegalovirus-associated.

Vbeta (60) and Jbeta (13) primers were used in the PCR. As processed by the authors: In a later analysis, roughly 11 million of 65 million to 90 million unique beta chains occurred in at least two donors. Assay used: immunoSEQ multiplex PCR; TCRdb lists only in-frame clones, some missing. D and trimming come from the DNA, and the V and J calls and clone size come from that table. The data contain about 96,000 clones, roughly 73% of them singletons. Concerning this clone itself: Antigen specificity is unknown. At the DNA level, this CDR3 is encoded by other sequences in the same sample as well.

What was sequenced was PBMCs. The source of this sequence is a middle-aged man in good health and CMV-seropositive.

In DNA form, the CDR3 reads TGTGCCAGCAGTTTTACGGGGAACAATCAGCCCCAGCATTTT. This translates into CASSFTGNNQPQHF. The chain has TRBV9 and TRBJ1-5; D is unclear. The CDR3 extends over 14 amino acids. The V gene's germline CDR1 is SGDLS and CDR2 YYNGEE. V lost 5 bases and J 3 bases, leaving 12 bases between the germline ends.